The 21 T cell receptor beta chains reported below all come from one sample, sequenced in a study of regulatory T cells in long-lasting Graves disease (dated by TCRdb to the early 2020s). Library construction relied on multiplex PCR. Sequenced using an Illumina HiSeq 4000. TCR beta libraries were built with iRepertoire HTBI primers and Arm-PCR amplification of CDR3 regions. The public reads were reprocessed in TCRdb via fastp at Q25 and MiXCR, keeping in-frame beta chains. Records with the same CDR3 protein are collapsed into one entry carrying the most frequent genes and DNA. This sample comprises 400,000 to 450,000 distinct CDR3 sequences, roughly a quarter of them detected only once. Approximately 28% of the sample is taken by the ten largest. Sample time point, as interpreted from the label and publication: persistent/refractory GD, antithyroid drugs over 5 years with positive TRAb. RNA was extracted from PBMCs in TRIzol for both TCR sequencing and RNA sequencing.

The sample in question was peripheral blood mononuclear cells (PBMCs), obtained when the disease was refractory, from a patient treated with antithyroid drugs. The source is a female donor with Graves disease.

This clonotype appeared a few times. V is TRBV6-1 and J is TRBJ1-5; TRBD1 matches 8 bases. The CDR3 has 15 amino acids. Germline CDR1 reads MNHNS; CDR2 reads SASEGT. V shed 3 bases and J 6 bases; nucleotides not matched to a gene: 7. CDR3 sequence reads: CASSDVQGAGQPQHF. In nucleotides, the CDR3 is TGTGCCAGCAGTGACGTTCAGGGGGCGGGTCAGCCCCAGCATTTT.

This clonotype was seen many times. The chain recombines TRBV6-4 with TRBJ2-2, with 12 bases that match TRBD2. CDR3 size: 17 residues. J lost 3 bases, V lost 2 bases, and 4 bases had no gene match. Germline CDR1 and CDR2: MRHNA and SNTAGT. The chain's CDR3 is CASSDQGLAGHTGELFF. The CDR3 DNA reads TGTGCCAGCAGTGACCAGGGACTAGCGGGTCACACCGGGGAGCTGTTTTTT.

J is TRBJ1-2 and V is TRBV12-3 or TRBV12-4; D might be TRBD1 (6 bases). This CDR3 is 14 amino acids long. V was trimmed by 6 bases and J by 0 bases, leaving 11 bases between them. CDR3 DNA: TGTGCCAGCAGAAGGGACACATCTAACTATGGCTACACCTTC. Encoded protein: CASRRDTSNYGYTF.

This clonotype came up many times. CDR3 sequence: CSVQKGAGNTEAFF. The DNA for the CDR3 is TGCAGTGTACAGAAGGGGGCAGGGAACACTGAAGCTTTCTTT. The V gene is TRBV20-1, the J gene TRBJ1-1, with 7 bases fitting TRBD1. V lost 7 bases, J lost 1 base, and 9 bases stayed unmatched. The length of the CDR3 is 14 residues. CDR1 DFQATT and CDR2 SNEGSKA come from the germline V gene (reference sequence).

The chain is built from TRBV2 and TRBJ2-1, with 12 bases aligning to TRBD2. This CDR3 is built from 15 residues. After removal of 7 bases from V and 0 bases from J, the junction contained 1 base not matched to a gene. The germline V gene has CDR1 SNHLY and CDR2 FYNNEI. The CDR3 protein is CASMTSGSSYNEQFF. CDR3 DNA: TGTGCCAGCATGACTAGCGGGAGCTCCTACAATGAGCAGTTCTTC.

V gene TRBV30 combines with J gene TRBJ1-1, with unresolved D. The germline gives CDR1 GTSNPN, CDR2 SVGIG (reference sequence). The CDR3 has 12 amino acids. The V end was cut by 7 bases, the J end by 0 bases, with 9 bases between. The CDR3 DNA is TGTGCCTATGCACCCATGAACACTGAAGCTTTCTTT. Translation gives CAYAPMNTEAFF.

This clonotype was counted a few times. V gene TRBV29-1 combines with J gene TRBJ2-5; TRBD2 agrees at 9 bases. The CDR3 covers 13 residues. V shed 7 bases and J 5 bases; nucleotides not matched to a gene: 8. Germline values: CDR1 SQVTM, CDR2 ANQGSEA. CDR3 nucleotides: TGCAGCGGGAGTAGCGGGAGAGGGGAGACCCAGTACTTC. Amino acids: CSGSSGRGETQYF.

The chain uses TRBV6-2 or TRBV6-3 and TRBJ1-3, with TRBD1 identical over 9 bases. V lost 6 bases, J lost 1 base, and 13 bases stayed unmatched. The CDR3 consists of 18 residues. Germline lookup yields CDR1 MNHEY and CDR2 SVGEGT. CDR3 amino acids: CASSLRPGQGGSGNTIYF. CDR3 DNA sequence: TGTGCCAGCAGCCTTCGACCGGGACAGGGAGGATCTGGAAACACCATATATTTT.

The chain recombines TRBV6-1 with TRBJ1-3, with D possibly matching TRBD1 (5 bases). With 1 base removed from V and 5 bases from J, the gap between germline ends came to 12 bases. The CDR3 runs 15 residues. Looked up from germline, CDR1 is MNHNS and CDR2 is SASEGT. The CDR3 loop is CASSEGGTARNTIYF. The CDR3 DNA reads as TGTGCCAGCAGTGAAGGGGGGACCGCGAGAAACACCATATATTTT.

This clonotype was detected ten times or more. This chain connects TRBV7-8 to TRBJ1-1; TRBD1 agrees at 9 bases. The CDR3 contains 15 residues. After removal of 3 bases from V and 2 bases from J, the junction contained 4 bases not matched to a gene. In germline, CDR1 is SGHVS, CDR2 FQNEAQ. CDR3 bases: TGTGCCAGCAGCTTGCCCACAGGGGGCAACACTGAAGCTTTCTTT. Encoded protein: CASSLPTGGNTEAFF.

The chain joins TRBV12-3 or TRBV12-4 to TRBJ2-2, with a possible D match to TRBD2 (6 bases). CDR3 length: 17 residues. V was trimmed by 4 bases and J by 5 bases, leaving 20 bases between them. CDR3 sequence: CASSSRGHGGSTGELFF. DNA of the CDR3: TGTGCCAGCAGTTCCCGTGGTCATGGGGGGTCGACCGGGGAGCTGTTTTTT.

The chain combines TRBV20-1 with TRBJ2-7; D not resolved. Per germline, CDR1 DFQATT and CDR2 SNEGSKA (reference sequence). Trimming took off 6 bases at V and 6 bases at J, with 15 bases between the two ends. The CDR3 is 12 residues long. CDR3 in amino acids: CSATPGGSEQYF. The CDR3 DNA sequence: TGCAGTGCCACCCCCGGCGGCTCCGAGCAGTACTTC.

Many counts were recorded for this clonotype. The rearrangement uses TRBV28 and TRBJ1-1; TRBD1 agrees at 7 bases. After removal of 1 base from V and 5 bases from J, the junction contained 1 base not matched to a gene. This CDR3 is built from 13 residues. Germline lookup yields CDR1 MDHEN and CDR2 SYDVKM. CDR3 protein: CASSLYRGTEAFF. CDR3 bases: TGTGCCAGCAGTTTATACAGGGGAACTGAAGCTTTCTTT.

This clonotype was seen more than once but under ten times. This chain joins TRBV15 and TRBJ2-7, with no clear D. The CDR3 sequence is 15 residues long. V gave up 0 bases and J gave up 3 bases, with 12 bases separating them. CDR1 is LNHNV and CDR2 is YYDKDF in the germline V gene (reference sequence). This CDR3 reads CATSRDTHPVYEQYF. The CDR3 nucleotides are TGTGCCACCAGCAGAGATACGCACCCAGTCTACGAGCAGTACTTC.

The table lists this clonotype with many counts. The V and J genes are TRBV30 and TRBJ2-5; 7 bases match TRBD2. Trimming cost V 7 bases and J 3 bases; bases outside gene matches: 2. The CDR3 covers 11 residues. CDR1 is GTSNPN and CDR2 is SVGIG in the germline V gene (reference sequence). The CDR3 coding sequence is TGTGCCTCTAGCGGTAAAGAGACCCAGTACTTC. Translated: CASSGKETQYF.

The gene calls are TRBV19 and TRBJ1-1, with D maybe TRBD1 (5 bases). There are 14 residues in the CDR3. Trimming stripped 5 bases from V and 2 bases from J, with 12 bases between. From germline, CDR1 is LNHDA and CDR2 SQIVND (reference sequence). The DNA of the CDR3 is TGTGCCAGTAGTCGAGGGACGTTTAACACTGAAGCTTTCTTT. It is translated as CASSRGTFNTEAFF.

The chain has TRBV20-1 and TRBJ2-2; D tentatively fits TRBD1 or TRBD2 (6 bases each). The CDR3 runs 16 residues. V lost 5 bases, J lost 1 base, and 17 bases lay in between. The V gene's germline CDR1 is DFQATT and CDR2 SNEGSKA (reference sequence). For the CDR3, the DNA is TGCAGTGCTCTTAAAGGGGGGAGACTGAACACCGGGGAGCTGTTTTTT. This encodes CSALKGGRLNTGELFF.

This clonotype has a handful of counts. The chain links TRBV7-2 to TRBJ2-7; 10 bases map to TRBD1. With 6 bases clipped from V and 4 bases from J, the junction kept 12 bases outside the gene matches. This CDR3 spans 16 amino acids. CDR1 is SGHTA and CDR2 is FQGNSA in the germline V gene. CDR3 nucleotides: TGTGCCAGCAGTTTATCCGGGGACAGGGGAAGATACGAGCAGTACTTC. Amino acid sequence: CASSLSGDRGRYEQYF.

This clonotype was seen more than once but under ten times. This rearrangement joins TRBV5-1 to TRBJ1-5, with 7 bases aligning to TRBD1. Germline V gene lookup returns CDR1 SGHRS and CDR2 YFSETQ. The CDR3 contains 16 residues. The J segment lost 0 bases and the V segment lost 3 bases, leaving 6 bases of the junction unmatched. In DNA, the CDR3 is TGCGCCAGCAGCTGGGGGGACAGCGATAGCAATCAGCCCCAGCATTTT. It codes for CASSWGDSDSNQPQHF.

This clonotype ranks as medium-sized. This chain uses TRBV6-1 with TRBJ1-1, with a possible D match to TRBD1 (5 bases). Germline V gene lookup returns CDR1 MNHNS and CDR2 SASEGT. CDR3 length equals 15 residues. The V end was cut by 4 bases, the J end by 8 bases, with 20 bases between. CDR3 region: CASSGRDANTAEAFF. CDR3 in DNA: TGTGCCAGCAGTGGCCGGGACGCCAACACCGCAGAAGCTTTCTTT.

The chain links TRBV25-1 to TRBJ2-7, with D possibly matching TRBD2 (6 bases). Germline CDR1 and CDR2: MGHDK and SYGVNS. The CDR3 totals 13 residues. Trimming cost V 5 bases and J 1 base, with 9 bases left between them. CDR3 region: CASSMGLSYEQYF. CDR3 nucleotide sequence: TGTGCCAGCAGTATGGGACTGTCCTACGAGCAGTACTTC.